This passage covers 24 T cell receptor beta chains from one sample sequenced in a study of low-dose radiotherapy and immunotherapy resistance in tumors. Stated time point: before trial treatment. First-strand cDNA relied on TRAV- and TRBV-specific primers spanning alpha and beta chains. Over 20 PCR cycles, TCRs were amplified from a constant-region primer and V-primer adapter. TCRdb reanalysed the reads using MiXCR and keeps one entry per CDR3 protein. The sample consists of some 60,000 distinct CDR3 sequences, around 27% of them appearing once. The sequencing used PBMCs, collected before treatment. These receptors were obtained from a male donor with rectosigmoid adenocarcinoma.

The CDR3 coding sequence is TGTGCCAGCAGCCAAGACCCGGACAGGGGGCTTTGGAACACTGAAGCTTTCTTT. As protein: CASSQDPDRGLWNTEAFF. V usage is TRBV3-1 and J usage is TRBJ1-1; 11 bases fit TRBD1. The V gene end was trimmed by 0 bases and the J gene end by 1 base; junction bases not matched to a gene: 7. This CDR3 spans 18 amino acids. Germline V lookup: CDR1 LGHDT, CDR2 YNNKEL (reference sequence).

Turning to this clonotype: A much larger clone lies a single base off, so this may be a read error. CDR3 amino acids: CVSSTTSYNEQFF. The CDR3 bases are TGTGTCAGCAGTACCACCTCCTACAATGAGCAGTTCTTC. The V call is TRBV27, the J call TRBJ2-1; no clear D gene. CDR3 length: 13 amino acids. In germline, CDR1 is MNHEY, CDR2 SMNVEV (reference sequence).

In this sample, this clonotype turned up many times. This chain uses TRBV28 with TRBJ1-3; D unresolved. Trimming took off 8 bases at V and 0 bases at J, with 11 bases between the two ends. CDR1 and CDR2 from the germline V gene are MDHEN and SYDVKM. This CDR3 region has 14 residues. The CDR3 DNA is TGTGCCAGCGAAACGCAGAGCTCTGGAAACACCATATATTTT. Its translation: CASETQSSGNTIYF.

This clonotype was seen ten or more times. The V gene is TRBV9, the J gene TRBJ1-3; D is undetermined. CDR1 SGDLS and CDR2 YYNGEE come from the germline V gene. The CDR3 extends over 13 amino acids. Trimming took off 0 bases at V and 0 bases at J, with 1 base between the two ends. CDR3 DNA sequence: TGTGCCAGCAGCGTAGACTCTGGAAACACCATATATTTT. Translating it yields CASSVDSGNTIYF.

With regard to this clonotype: This likely traces to a read error, being one base from a far larger clone. The gene calls are TRBV6-2 or TRBV6-3 and TRBJ2-1; weak D call: TRBD1 (6 bases). V shed 5 bases and J shed 13 bases, with 21 bases lying between them. This CDR3 has 14 amino acids. Germline loops: CDR1 MNHEY, CDR2 SVGEGT. CDR3 sequence: CASSDRGPWDIQFF. CDR3 coding DNA: TGTGCCAGCAGTGATCGGGGCCCCTGGGACATTCAGTTCTTC.

The chain combines TRBV2 with TRBJ2-6, with D perhaps matching TRBD2 (5 bases). The CDR3 loop spans 15 amino acids. Trimming took off 6 bases at V and 0 bases at J, with 9 bases between the two ends. Germline CDR1 and CDR2: SNHLY and FYNNEI. Written as DNA, the CDR3 is TGTGCCAGCAGCGGACTCGGCTCTGGGGCCAACGTCCTGACTTTC. Encoded protein: CASSGLGSGANVLTF.

This clonotype occurred many times. The V gene is TRBV5-1, the J gene TRBJ1-1; D is possibly TRBD1 (6 bases). V gave up 0 bases and J gave up 0 bases, with 9 bases separating them. The CDR3 length is 15 residues. Per the germline V gene, CDR1 is SGHRS and CDR2 is YFSETQ. The CDR3 DNA is TGCGCCAGCAGCTTGGCGGGACATATGAACACTGAAGCTTTCTTT. Translating it yields CASSLAGHMNTEAFF.

This clonotype was recorded many times. The chain recombines TRBV29-1 with TRBJ2-3; D perhaps matches TRBD1 (7 bases). Between the trimmed V and J ends, which lost 7 bases and 3 bases, there was a span of 14 bases. This CDR3 comprises 13 residues. Germline CDR1 is SQVTM and CDR2 is ANQGSEA. The CDR3 sequence: CSDRRGATDTQYF. CDR3 nucleotide sequence: TGCAGCGACCGCAGGGGGGCTACAGATACGCAGTATTTT.

This clonotype has a count of ten or more. This chain connects TRBV28 to TRBJ2-3; 12 bases line up with TRBD2. The CDR3 has 15 residues. Germline loops: CDR1 MDHEN, CDR2 SYDVKM. With 6 bases clipped from V and 6 bases from J, the junction kept 7 bases outside the gene matches. CDR3 protein: CASSLTSGGRDTQYF. The DNA for the CDR3 is TGTGCCAGCAGCCTAACTAGCGGGGGGCGCGATACGCAGTATTTT.

This clonotype was seen ten or more times. In nucleotides, the CDR3 is TGTGCCAGCAGTCCGCGACAGCAGCCGAACACTGAAGCTTTCTTT. This gives the protein CASSPRQQPNTEAFF. J is TRBJ1-1 and V is TRBV12-3 or TRBV12-4; maybe TRBD1 (5 bases). This CDR3 is built from 15 residues. Trimming removed 5 bases at V and 1 base at J, with 14 bases between.

At least ten counts were recorded for this clonotype. The chain recombines TRBV4-2 with TRBJ1-1; D possibly corresponds to TRBD1 (6 bases). The CDR3 spans 13 residues. CDR1 and CDR2 (germline): LGHNA, YNFKEQ. V was pared by 5 bases and J by 9 bases, with 16 bases between. CDR3 bases: TGTGCCAGCAGCTTAGCCGGGGGCGGCCAAGCTTTCTTT. Its translation is CASSLAGGGQAFF.

This clonotype came up many times. This sequence joins TRBV27 and TRBJ2-5; TRBD2 might be the D (6 bases). V was shortened by 1 base and J by 7 bases, with 10 bases between the two germline ends. The CDR3 totals 13 residues. Per the germline V gene, CDR1 is MNHEY and CDR2 is SMNVEV (reference sequence). CDR3 in DNA: TGTGCCAGCAGTTTATTGGCGGAGGGGACCCAGTACTTC. Residues: CASSLLAEGTQYF.

Ten or more counts support this clonotype. The chain joins TRBV28 to TRBJ2-7; perhaps D is TRBD1 or TRBD2 (5 bases each). The CDR3 contains 15 residues. Trimming took 4 bases from V and 6 from J, leaving 19 bases between them. CDR1 is MDHEN and CDR2 is SYDVKM in the germline V gene. DNA for the CDR3: TGTGCCAGCAGTTACGGAGGACAAGCCCGGAGCGAGCAGTACTTC. This sequence encodes CASSYGGQARSEQYF.

This clonotype was counted a few times. The likely explanation is a read error, given a far larger clone one base away. The V call is TRBV29-1, the J call TRBJ2-7, with D possibly being TRBD1 or TRBD2 (6 bases each). This CDR3 contains 12 residues. From germline, CDR1 is SQVTM and CDR2 ANQGSEA. V gave up 0 bases and J gave up 7 bases, with 10 bases separating them. The CDR3 here is CSVEEEGDEQYF. DNA of the CDR3: TGCAGCGTTGAAGAGGAGGGGGATGAGCAGTACTTC.

In this sample, this clonotype turned up many times. V gene TRBV12-3 or TRBV12-4 combines with J gene TRBJ1-5; D may be TRBD1 (5 bases). Trimming pared 0 bases from V and 3 bases from J, leaving 9 bases between. The CDR3 totals 15 residues. The DNA of the CDR3 is TGTGCCAGCAGTTTAGCGGGGCAGTTCAATCAGCCCCAGCATTTT. It yields the protein CASSLAGQFNQPQHF.

Ten or more counts support this clonotype. For the CDR3, the DNA is TGTGCCAGTAGTCAACCCGGACAGGCGCCTAATGAAAAACTGTTTTTT. Translating it yields CASSQPGQAPNEKLFF. The chain uses TRBV19 and TRBJ1-4, with 7 bases matching TRBD1. J gave up 3 bases and V 5 bases, and 9 bases lay outside the gene matches. The CDR3 runs 16 residues. Germline CDR1 is LNHDA and CDR2 is SQIVND (reference sequence).

This clonotype was detected ten times or more. The junction departs from the called germline gene at one end, perhaps through a read error. The chain carries TRBV5-1 and TRBJ2-7; either TRBD1 or TRBD2 may fit D (7 bases each). Germline values: CDR1 SGHRS, CDR2 YFSETQ. The CDR3 covers 12 residues. CDR3 in amino acids: CASRGGGYEQYF. In DNA, the CDR3 is TGTGCCAGCAGGGGGGGGGGTTACGAGCAGTACTTC.

The rearrangement links TRBV12-3 or TRBV12-4 to TRBJ1-2, with D hard to call. V was shortened by 6 bases and J by 5 bases, with 10 bases between the two germline ends. This CDR3 is 12 amino acids long. CDR3: CASSPRDYGYTF. The DNA for the CDR3 is TGTGCCAGCAGCCCTCGAGATTATGGCTACACCTTC.

This clonotype was counted ten times or more. V gene TRBV4-2 combines with J gene TRBJ2-7; D gene unclear. V dropped 1 base and J dropped 3 bases, with 13 bases sitting between them. Germline assignment: CDR1 LGHNA and CDR2 YNFKEQ. CDR3 length: 15 amino acids. This CDR3 reads CASSQAGLVGYEQYF. CDR3 DNA: TGTGCCAGCAGCCAAGCTGGCCTAGTCGGCTACGAGCAGTACTTC.

Ten or more counts support this clonotype. The chain joins TRBV7-6 to TRBJ2-7, with 9 bases matching TRBD1. Germline CDR1 is SGHVS and CDR2 is FNYEAQ. The CDR3 is 16 amino acids. After removal of 4 bases from V and 6 bases from J, the junction contained 13 bases not matched to a gene. CDR3 coding DNA: TGTGCCAGCAGCTCCCATCGGACAGGGGACGTCTCCGAGCAGTACTTC. Its protein product is CASSSHRTGDVSEQYF.

V gene TRBV6-5 combines with J gene TRBJ2-5; no clear D. V lost 6 bases to trimming and J lost 2 bases, with 13 bases between them. Germline V CDR1 and CDR2: MNHEY, SVGAGI. The CDR3 is made up of 14 amino acids. The CDR3 bases are TGTGCCAGCAGCGAGAGACGGCAACAAGAGACCCAGTACTTC. Amino acids: CASSERRQQETQYF.

The table lists this clonotype with many counts. The genes are TRBV6-6 and TRBJ1-2; possibly TRBD1 for D (5 bases). Trimming removed 9 bases from V and 2 bases from J, with 7 bases in between. CDR1 is MNHNY and CDR2 is SVGAGI in the germline V gene (reference sequence). This CDR3 has 11 residues. CDR3 amino acids: CARGGNYGYTF. The DNA of the CDR3 is TGTGCCAGGGGGGGGAACTATGGCTACACCTTC.

By share, this clonotype counts as medium-sized (0.01 to 0.1%). V is TRBV18 and J is TRBJ2-1; 11 bases match TRBD1. The CDR3 covers 15 residues. Trimming removed 3 bases from V and 5 bases from J; junction bases left unmatched: 3. Germline V gene sequence: CDR1 KGHSH, CDR2 LQKENI. The CDR3 spells CASSPDRGRHNEQFF. CDR3 nucleotides: TGTGCCAGCTCACCGGACAGGGGGCGGCACAATGAGCAGTTCTTC.

In this sample, this clonotype turned up a few times. The gene calls are TRBV28 and TRBJ1-5; 9 bases match TRBD1. Germline CDR1 MDHEN, CDR2 SYDVKM. V shed 5 bases, J shed 4 bases, and the junction held 9 bases outside the gene matches. The CDR3 length is 16 residues. This chain's CDR3 is CASSAYRGQRNQPQHF. CDR3 DNA: TGTGCCAGCAGTGCATACAGGGGGCAAAGGAATCAGCCCCAGCATTTT.